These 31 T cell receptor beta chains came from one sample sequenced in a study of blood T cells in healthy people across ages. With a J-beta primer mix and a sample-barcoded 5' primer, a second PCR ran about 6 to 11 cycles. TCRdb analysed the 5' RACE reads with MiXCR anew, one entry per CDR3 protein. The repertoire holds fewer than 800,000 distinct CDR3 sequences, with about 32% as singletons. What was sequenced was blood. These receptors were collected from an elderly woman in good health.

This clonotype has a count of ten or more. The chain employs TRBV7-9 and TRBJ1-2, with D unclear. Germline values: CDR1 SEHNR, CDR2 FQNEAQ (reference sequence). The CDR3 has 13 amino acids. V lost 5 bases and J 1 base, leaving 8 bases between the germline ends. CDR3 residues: CASSPPINYGYTF. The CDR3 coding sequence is TGTGCCAGCAGCCCACCGATTAACTATGGCTACACCTTC.

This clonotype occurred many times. CDR3 in amino acids: CASSKDSPPAKGYTF. CDR3 bases: TGTGCCAGCAGCAAAGACAGCCCCCCGGCGAAGGGCTACACCTTC. The chain carries TRBV7-2 and TRBJ1-2, with D tentatively TRBD1 (5 bases). This CDR3 is 15 amino acids long. Germline lookup yields CDR1 SGHTA and CDR2 FQGNSA. The V end lost 5 bases, the J end lost 8 bases, and 21 bases lay between the germline ends. Looking up the rest from reference TRBV7-2 and TRBJ1-2 gives the full variable domain: GAGVSQSPSNKVTEKGKDVELRCDPISGHTALYWYRQSLGQGLEFLIYFQGNSAPDKSGLPSDRFSAERTGGSVSTLTIQRTQQEDSAVYLCASSKDSPPAKGYTFGSGTRLTVV.

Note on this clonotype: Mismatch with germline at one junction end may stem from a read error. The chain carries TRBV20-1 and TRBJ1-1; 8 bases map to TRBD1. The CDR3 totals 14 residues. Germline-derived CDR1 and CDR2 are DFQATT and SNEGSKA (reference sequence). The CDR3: CNASPRVGTGEAFF. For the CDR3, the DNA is TGCAATGCTAGTCCCCGTGTGGGGACAGGTGAAGCTTTCTTT.

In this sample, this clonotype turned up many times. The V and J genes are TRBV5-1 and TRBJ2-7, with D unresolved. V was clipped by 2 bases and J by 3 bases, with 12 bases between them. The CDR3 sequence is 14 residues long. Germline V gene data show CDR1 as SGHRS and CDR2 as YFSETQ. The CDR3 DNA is TGCGCCAGCAGCTTCACGGACCTAAGCTACGAGCAGTACTTC. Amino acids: CASSFTDLSYEQYF. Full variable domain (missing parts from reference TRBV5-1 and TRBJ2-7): KAGVTQTPRYLIKTRGQQVTLSCSPISGHRSVSWYQQTPGQGLQFLFEYFSETQRNKGNFPGRFSGRQFSNSRSEMNVSTLELGDSALYLCASSFTDLSYEQYFGPGTRLTVT.

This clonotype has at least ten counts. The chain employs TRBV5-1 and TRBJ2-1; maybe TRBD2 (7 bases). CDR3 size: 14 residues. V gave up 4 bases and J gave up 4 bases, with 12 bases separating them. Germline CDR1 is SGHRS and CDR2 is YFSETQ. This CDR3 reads CASSAGGLYNEQFF. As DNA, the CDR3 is TGCGCCAGCAGCGCCGGGGGGCTGTACAATGAGCAGTTCTTC.

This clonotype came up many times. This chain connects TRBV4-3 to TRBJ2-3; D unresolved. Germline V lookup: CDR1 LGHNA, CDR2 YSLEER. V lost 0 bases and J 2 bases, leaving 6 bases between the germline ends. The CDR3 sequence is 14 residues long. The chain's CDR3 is CASSQDSYTDTQYF. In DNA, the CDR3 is TGCGCCAGCAGCCAAGATAGCTACACAGATACGCAGTATTTT.

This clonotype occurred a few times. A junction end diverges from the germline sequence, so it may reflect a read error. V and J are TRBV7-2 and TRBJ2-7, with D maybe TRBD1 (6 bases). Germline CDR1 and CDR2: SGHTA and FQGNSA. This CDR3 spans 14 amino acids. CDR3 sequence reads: CASSLDSPMDEQYF. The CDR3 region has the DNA TGCGCCAGCAGCTTGGACAGCCCAATGGACGAGCAGTACTTC.

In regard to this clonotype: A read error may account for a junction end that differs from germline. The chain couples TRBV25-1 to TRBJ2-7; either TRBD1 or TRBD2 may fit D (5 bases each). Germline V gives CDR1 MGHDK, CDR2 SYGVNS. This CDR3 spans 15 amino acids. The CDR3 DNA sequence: TGTGCCAACAGTTCACCCGGGACGGCCTCCTACGAGCAGTACTTC. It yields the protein CANSSPGTASYEQYF.

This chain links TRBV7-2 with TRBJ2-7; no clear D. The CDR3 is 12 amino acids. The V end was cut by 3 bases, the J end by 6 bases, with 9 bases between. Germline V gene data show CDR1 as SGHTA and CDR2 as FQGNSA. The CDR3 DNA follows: TGTGCCAGCAGCTTCTACGCCCTCGAGCAGTACTTC. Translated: CASSFYALEQYF.

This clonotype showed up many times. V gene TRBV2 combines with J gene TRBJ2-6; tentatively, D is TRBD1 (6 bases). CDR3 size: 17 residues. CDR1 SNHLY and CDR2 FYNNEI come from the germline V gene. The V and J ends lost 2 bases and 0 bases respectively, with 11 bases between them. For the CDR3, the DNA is TGTGCCAGCAGTGAACGGACAGCCTACTCTGGGGCCAACGTCCTGACTTTC. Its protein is CASSERTAYSGANVLTF.

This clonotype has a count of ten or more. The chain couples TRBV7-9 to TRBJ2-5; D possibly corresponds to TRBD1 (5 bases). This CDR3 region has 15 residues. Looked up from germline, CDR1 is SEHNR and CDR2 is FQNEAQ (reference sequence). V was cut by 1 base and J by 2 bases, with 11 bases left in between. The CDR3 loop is CASSLEAGLQETQYF. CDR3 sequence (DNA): TGTGCCAGCAGCTTAGAAGCAGGGCTACAAGAGACCCAGTACTTC.

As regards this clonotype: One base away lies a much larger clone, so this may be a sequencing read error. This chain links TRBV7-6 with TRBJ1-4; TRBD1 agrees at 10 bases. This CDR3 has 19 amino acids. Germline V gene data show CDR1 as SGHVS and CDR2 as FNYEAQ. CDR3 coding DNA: TGTGCCAGCAGCACCGGGACAGGGGCTGGTCGAGCAACTACTGAAAAACTGTTTTTT. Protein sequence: CASSTGTGAGRATTEKLFF.

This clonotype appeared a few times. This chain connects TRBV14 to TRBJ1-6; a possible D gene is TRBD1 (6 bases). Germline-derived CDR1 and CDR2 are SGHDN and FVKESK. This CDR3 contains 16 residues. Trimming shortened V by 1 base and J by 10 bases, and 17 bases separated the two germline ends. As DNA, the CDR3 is TGTGCCAGCAGCCAAGTCAGGGGAGGTAGTAACTCACCCCTCCACTTT. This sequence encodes CASSQVRGGSNSPLHF. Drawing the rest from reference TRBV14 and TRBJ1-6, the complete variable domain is EAGVTQFPSHSVIEKGQTVTLRCDPISGHDNLYWYRRVMGKEIKFLLHFVKESKQDESGMPNNRFLAERTGGTYSTLKVQPAELEDSGVYFCASSQVRGGSNSPLHFGNGTRLTVT.

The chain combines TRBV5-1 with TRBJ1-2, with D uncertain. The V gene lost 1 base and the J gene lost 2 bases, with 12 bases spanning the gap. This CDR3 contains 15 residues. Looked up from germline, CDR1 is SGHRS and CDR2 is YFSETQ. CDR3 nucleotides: TGCGCCAGCAGCTTGCTGCCGGAAGGGAACTATGGCTACACCTTC. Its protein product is CASSLLPEGNYGYTF.

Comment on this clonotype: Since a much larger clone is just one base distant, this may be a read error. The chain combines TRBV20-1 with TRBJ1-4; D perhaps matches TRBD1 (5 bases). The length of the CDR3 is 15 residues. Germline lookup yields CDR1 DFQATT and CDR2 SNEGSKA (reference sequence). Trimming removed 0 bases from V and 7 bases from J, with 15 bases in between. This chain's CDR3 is CSARDGEGRGEKLFF. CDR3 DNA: TGCAGTGCTAGAGATGGAGAGGGGCGAGGTGAAAAACTGTTTTTT.

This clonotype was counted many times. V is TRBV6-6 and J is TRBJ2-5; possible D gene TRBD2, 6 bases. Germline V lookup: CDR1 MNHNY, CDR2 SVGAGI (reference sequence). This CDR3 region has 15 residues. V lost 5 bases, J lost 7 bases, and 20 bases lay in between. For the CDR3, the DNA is TGTGCCAGCAGTACCCTGCCGGGCGGGGTTGGGACCCAGTACTTC. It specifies CASSTLPGGVGTQYF.

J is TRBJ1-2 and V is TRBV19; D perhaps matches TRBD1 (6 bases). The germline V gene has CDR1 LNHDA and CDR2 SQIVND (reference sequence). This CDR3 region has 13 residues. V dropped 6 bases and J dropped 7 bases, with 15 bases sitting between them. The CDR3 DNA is TGTGCCAGTAGCCCACAGGGTCTCGGTGGCTACACCTTC. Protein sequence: CASSPQGLGGYTF.

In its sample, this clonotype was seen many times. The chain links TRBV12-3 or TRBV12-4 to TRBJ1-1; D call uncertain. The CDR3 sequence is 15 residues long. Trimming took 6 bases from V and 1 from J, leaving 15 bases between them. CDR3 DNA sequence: TGTGCCAGCAGAGGGTCCCATGTACCGAACACTGAAGCTTTCTTT. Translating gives CASRGSHVPNTEAFF.

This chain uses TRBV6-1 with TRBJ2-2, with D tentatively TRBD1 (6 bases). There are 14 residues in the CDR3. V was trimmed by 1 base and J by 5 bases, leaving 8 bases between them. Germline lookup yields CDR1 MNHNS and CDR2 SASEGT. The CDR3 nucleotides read TGTGCCAGCAGTGAAGTGAGGGGGACCGGGGAGCTGTTTTTT. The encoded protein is CASSEVRGTGELFF.

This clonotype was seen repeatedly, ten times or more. This CDR3 reads CASSLGGTRINEQFF. Written as DNA, the CDR3 is TGTGCCAGCAGCTTAGGAGGGACACGGATCAATGAGCAGTTCTTC. This rearrangement joins TRBV7-2 to TRBJ2-1, with D maybe TRBD1 (6 bases). CDR3 length equals 15 residues. Per germline, CDR1 SGHTA and CDR2 FQGNSA. V dropped 1 base and J dropped 6 bases, with 13 bases sitting between them. Full variable domain (remainder filled in from reference TRBV7-2 and TRBJ2-1): GAGVSQSPSNKVTEKGKDVELRCDPISGHTALYWYRQSLGQGLEFLIYFQGNSAPDKSGLPSDRFSAERTGGSVSTLTIQRTQQEDSAVYLCASSLGGTRINEQFFGPGTRLTVL.

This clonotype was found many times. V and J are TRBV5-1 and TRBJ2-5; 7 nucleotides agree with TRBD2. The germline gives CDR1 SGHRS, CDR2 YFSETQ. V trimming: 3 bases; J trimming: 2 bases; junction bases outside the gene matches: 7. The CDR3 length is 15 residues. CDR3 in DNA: TGCGCCAGCAGCTGGGGGGGGTTGTCGCAAGAGACCCAGTACTTC. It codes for CASSWGGLSQETQYF.

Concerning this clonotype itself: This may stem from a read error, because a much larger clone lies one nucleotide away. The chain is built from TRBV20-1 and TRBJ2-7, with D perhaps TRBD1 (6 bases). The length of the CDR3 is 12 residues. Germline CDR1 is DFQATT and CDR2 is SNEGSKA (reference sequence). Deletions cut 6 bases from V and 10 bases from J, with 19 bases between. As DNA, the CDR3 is TGCAGTGCAACTACAGGGTGGGAGTCCCAGTACTTC. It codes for CSATTGWESQYF.

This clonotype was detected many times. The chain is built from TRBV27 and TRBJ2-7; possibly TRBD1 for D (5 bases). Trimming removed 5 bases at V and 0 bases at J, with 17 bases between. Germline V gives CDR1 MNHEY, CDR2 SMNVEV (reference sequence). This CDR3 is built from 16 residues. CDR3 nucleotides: TGTGCCAGCAGTAGACAGCTCCTAGTCTCCTCCTACGAGCAGTACTTC. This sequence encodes CASSRQLLVSSYEQYF.

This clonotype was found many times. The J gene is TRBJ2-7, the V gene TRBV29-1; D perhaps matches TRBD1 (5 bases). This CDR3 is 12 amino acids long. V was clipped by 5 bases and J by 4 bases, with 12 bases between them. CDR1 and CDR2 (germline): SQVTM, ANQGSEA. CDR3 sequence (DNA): TGCAGCGTTTATGGCAGGGCTTACGAGCAGTACTTC. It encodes CSVYGRAYEQYF.

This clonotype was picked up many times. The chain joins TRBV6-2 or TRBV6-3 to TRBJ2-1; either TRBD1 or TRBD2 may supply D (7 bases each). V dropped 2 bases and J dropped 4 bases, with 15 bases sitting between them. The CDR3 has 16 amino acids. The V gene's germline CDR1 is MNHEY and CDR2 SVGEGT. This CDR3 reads CASSYLSGGAYNEQFF. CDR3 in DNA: TGTGCCAGCAGTTACCTCTCAGGGGGGGCGTACAATGAGCAGTTCTTC.

DNA of the CDR3: TGTGCCACCAGCAGATCCACCGGGACAGGGGAGACCCAGCATTTT. Its protein is CATSRSTGTGETQHF. The rearrangement links TRBV15 to TRBJ1-5; 10 bases map to TRBD1. Germline loops: CDR1 LNHNV, CDR2 YYDKDF (reference sequence). With V trimmed by 2 bases and J by 11 bases, 9 bases remained unmatched. The length of the CDR3 is 15 residues.

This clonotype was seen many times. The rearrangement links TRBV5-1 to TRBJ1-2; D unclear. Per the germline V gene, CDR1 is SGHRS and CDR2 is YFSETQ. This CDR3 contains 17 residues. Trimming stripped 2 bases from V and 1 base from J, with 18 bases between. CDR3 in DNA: TGCGCCAGCAGCTTTAGCCAGTCGGGCCTCCATAACTATGGCTACACCTTC. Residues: CASSFSQSGLHNYGYTF.

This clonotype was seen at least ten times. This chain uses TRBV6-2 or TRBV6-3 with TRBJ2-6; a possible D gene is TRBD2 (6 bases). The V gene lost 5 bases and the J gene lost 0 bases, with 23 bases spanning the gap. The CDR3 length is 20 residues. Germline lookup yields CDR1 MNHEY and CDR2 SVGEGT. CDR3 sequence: CASSLLNGGTQRSGANVLTF. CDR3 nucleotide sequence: TGTGCCAGCAGTCTCCTAAATGGGGGGACCCAGCGCTCTGGGGCCAACGTCCTGACTTTC.

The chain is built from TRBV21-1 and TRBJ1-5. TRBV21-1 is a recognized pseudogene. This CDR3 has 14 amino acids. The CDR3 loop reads CASSKPHRNQPQHF. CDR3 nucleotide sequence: TGTGCCAGCAGCAAACCCCACCGCAATCAGCCCCAGCATTTT.

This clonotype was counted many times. For the CDR3, the DNA is TGCAGTGCCTTAAGCGGAGACAGCCCTTCTGGGGCCAACGTCCTGACTTTC. Translated: CSALSGDSPSGANVLTF. The chain uses TRBV20-1 and TRBJ2-6, with D tentatively TRBD1 or TRBD2 (5 bases each). CDR1 and CDR2 (germline): DFQATT, SNEGSKA (reference sequence). Trimming stripped 6 bases from V and 1 base from J, with 19 bases between. The CDR3 is made up of 17 amino acids.

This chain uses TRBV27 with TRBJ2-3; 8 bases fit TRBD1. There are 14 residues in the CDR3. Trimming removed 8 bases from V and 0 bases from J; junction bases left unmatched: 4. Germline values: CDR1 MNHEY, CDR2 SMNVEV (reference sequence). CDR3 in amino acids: CASLRQGSTDTQYF. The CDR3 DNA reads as TGTGCCAGCCTAAGACAGGGGAGCACAGATACGCAGTATTTT.